Below are 27 T cell receptor beta chains sequenced from a single sample in a study of blood T cells in healthy people across ages. The second PCR ran about 7 to 12 cycles with a sample-barcoded 5' primer and J-beta primers. In TCRdb, the 5' RACE reads were re-called with MiXCR into one record per CDR3 protein. The repertoire includes more than 900,000 distinct CDR3 sequences, 25% of them detected once, and approximately 0.79% sits in the top ten. The data also belong to a second study, concerning T cells of mothers and their children.

The sample was blood. These receptors came from a girl aged 2-10 years in good health.

With regard to this clonotype: Sequence at one end of the junction differs from germline and may be a read error. J is TRBJ2-3 and V is TRBV2, with a possible D match to TRBD2 (6 bases). The CDR3 loop spans 16 amino acids. CDR1 and CDR2 (germline): SNHLY, FYNNEI. The CDR3 sequence: CASLWGLRENLETQYF. Written as DNA, the CDR3 is TGTGCCAGCCTCTGGGGATTGCGGGAAAATTTGGAGACCCAGTACTTT. Combining the CDR3 with reference TRBV2 and TRBJ2-3 gives the whole variable domain EPEVTQTPSHQVTQMGQEVILRCVPISNHLYFYWYRQILGQKVEFLVSFYNNEISEKSEIFDDQFSVERPDGSNFTLKIRSTKLEDSAMYFCASLWGLRENLETQYFGPGTRLTVL.

This clonotype has more than one count but fewer than ten. The genes are TRBV6-2 or TRBV6-3 and TRBJ1-4; D is possibly TRBD1 (6 bases). Looked up from germline, CDR1 is MNHEY and CDR2 is SVGEGT. V lost 2 bases and J 8 bases, leaving 24 bases between the germline ends. The CDR3 has 18 amino acids. The CDR3 protein is CASSYPNPGRGGREKLFF. In DNA form, the CDR3 reads TGTGCCAGCAGTTACCCCAACCCCGGCAGGGGCGGGCGAGAAAAACTGTTTTTT.

This clonotype was found a few times. The V call is TRBV4-3, the J call TRBJ1-2; no clear D. Germline CDR1 reads LGHNA; CDR2 reads YSLEER. Deletions cut 1 base from V and 0 bases from J, with 6 bases between. The length of the CDR3 is 14 residues. CDR3 amino acids: CASSQARANYGYTF. In nucleotides, the CDR3 is TGCGCCAGCAGCCAAGCAAGAGCTAACTATGGCTACACCTTC.

This chain connects TRBV27 to TRBJ2-1; D possibly corresponds to TRBD2 (5 bases). The CDR3 is made up of 16 amino acids. From germline, CDR1 is MNHEY and CDR2 SMNVEV (reference sequence). V lost 3 bases and J lost 5, with 17 bases in between. The chain's CDR3 is CASSFLTGLQHNEQFF. The CDR3 DNA reads as TGTGCCAGCAGTTTTCTGACCGGACTCCAACACAATGAGCAGTTCTTC.

This chain joins TRBV20-1 and TRBJ2-7; D not certain. V lost 4 bases, J lost 1 base, and 5 bases lay in between. The CDR3 length is 11 residues. Germline V lookup: CDR1 DFQATT, CDR2 SNEGSKA (reference sequence). The CDR3 here is CSAISSYEQYF. CDR3 DNA sequence: TGCAGTGCTATCAGTTCCTACGAGCAGTACTTC.

With regard to this clonotype: An end of the junction differs from the germline gene, which may be a read error. The chain has TRBV5-1 and TRBJ1-1; perhaps TRBD1 as D (5 bases). Per germline, CDR1 SGHRS and CDR2 YFSETQ. This CDR3 contains 15 residues. The CDR3 nucleotides read TGCGCCAGCAGCGGCACACAGGTCAGGAACACTGAGGCTTTCTTT. Its protein is CASSGTQVRNTEAFF.

This clonotype was detected a few times. The V gene is TRBV20-1, the J gene TRBJ1-2, with unresolved D. CDR3 length: 14 amino acids. Between the trimmed V and J ends, which lost 1 base and 1 base, there was a span of 10 bases. The V gene's germline CDR1 is DFQATT and CDR2 SNEGSKA (reference sequence). CDR3 DNA: TGCAGTGCTAGAGTTCTAGGAAATAACTATGGCTACACCTTC. The encoded protein is CSARVLGNNYGYTF.

V and J are TRBV5-1 and TRBJ2-5; the D call may be TRBD1 or TRBD2 (6 bases each). This CDR3 region has 16 residues. Germline V gene lookup returns CDR1 SGHRS and CDR2 YFSETQ. The V gene lost 4 bases and the J gene lost 9 bases, with 25 bases spanning the gap. DNA for the CDR3: TGCGCCAGCAGCCCACCCGGACAGTCACGGAGGGAGGCCCAGTACTTC. Residues: CASSPPGQSRREAQYF. The variable domain in full, with the rest retrieved from reference TRBV5-1 and TRBJ2-5, is KAGVTQTPRYLIKTRGQQVTLSCSPISGHRSVSWYQQTPGQGLQFLFEYFSETQRNKGNFPGRFSGRQFSNSRSEMNVSTLELGDSALYLCASSPPGQSRREAQYFGPGTRLLVL.

This chain uses TRBV7-8 with TRBJ2-1; D is possibly TRBD1 (5 bases). Trimming removed 5 bases at V and 6 bases at J, with 20 bases between. The CDR3 contains 16 residues. CDR1 is SGHVS, CDR2 FQNEAQ, per germline. CDR3 amino acids: CASSEVTGPRGNEQFF. The CDR3 coding sequence is TGTGCCAGCAGCGAGGTTACGGGTCCAAGGGGCAATGAGCAGTTCTTC.

This clonotype turned up a few times. The chain employs TRBV20-1 and TRBJ2-2; D is unresolved. V was clipped by 5 bases and J by 3 bases, with 10 bases between them. The germline V gene has CDR1 DFQATT and CDR2 SNEGSKA (reference sequence). The CDR3 sequence is 13 residues long. In DNA form, the CDR3 reads TGCAGTGCTCCAGAGACGGACACCGGGGAGCTGTTTTTT. Its protein is CSAPETDTGELFF.

The chain joins TRBV5-4 to TRBJ2-7, with 7 bases lining up with TRBD1. The CDR3 has 15 amino acids. Looked up from germline, CDR1 is SGHNT and CDR2 is YYREEE (reference sequence). Trimming at V came to 4 bases and at J to 0 bases, leaving 7 bases not matched to a gene. CDR3 DNA sequence: TGTGCCAGCAGCCAAGACAGGGATATCTCCTACGAGCAGTACTTC. It translates to CASSQDRDISYEQYF.

This clonotype was seen a handful of times. The V gene is TRBV27, the J gene TRBJ1-6; D might be TRBD1 (6 bases). The CDR3 covers 17 residues. Germline CDR1 MNHEY, CDR2 SMNVEV (reference sequence). With 0 bases removed from V and 0 bases from J, the gap between germline ends came to 9 bases. The CDR3 sequence: CASSLSTRGSYNSPLHF. The CDR3 coding sequence is TGTGCCAGCAGTTTATCTACCAGGGGCTCCTATAATTCACCCCTCCACTTT.

This clonotype was picked up a small number of times. CDR3 residues: CASKGSTFEQYF. CDR3 nucleotide sequence: TGCGCCAGCAAGGGCTCGACTTTCGAGCAGTACTTC. J is TRBJ2-7 and V is TRBV10-1, with D uncertain. The germline CDR1 and CDR2 sequences are WNHNN and SYGVQD (reference sequence). The CDR3 is 12 residues long. Deletions cut 7 bases from V and 6 bases from J, with 13 bases between.

This clonotype was detected a few times. This rearrangement joins TRBV6-1 to TRBJ1-1; no clear D. Trimming cost V 2 bases and J 8 bases, with 12 bases left between them. Looked up from germline, CDR1 is MNHNS and CDR2 is SASEGT. The CDR3 covers 13 residues. This chain's CDR3 is CASSETDDEEAFF. The CDR3 DNA is TGTGCCAGCAGTGAAACAGACGACGAAGAAGCTTTCTTT.

The chain couples TRBV28 to TRBJ2-5, with unresolved D. Germline loops: CDR1 MDHEN, CDR2 SYDVKM. The CDR3 totals 13 residues. V lost 7 bases and J lost 5, with 14 bases in between. DNA of the CDR3: TGTGCCAGCAATGACCCGGAAACGGAGACCCAGTACTTC. Protein sequence: CASNDPETETQYF.

This clonotype was counted ten times or more. The chain combines TRBV12-3 or TRBV12-4 with TRBJ2-5; the D gene is possibly TRBD2 (5 bases). Gene TRBJ2-7 matches the end of the DNA better, so the J call may be wrong. The CDR3 contains 13 residues. The CDR3 spells CASSHTGSYEQYF. CDR3 DNA sequence: TGTGCCAGCAGCCATACGGGGTCCTACGAGCAGTACTTC.

V is TRBV7-6 and J is TRBJ2-2; the match to TRBD2 covers 7 bases. The CDR3 loop spans 15 amino acids. CDR1 and CDR2 from the germline V gene are SGHVS and FNYEAQ. Unmatched junction bases numbered 9, after V lost 5 bases and J lost 6 bases. CDR3 DNA: TGTGCCAGCAGCGCGCCTGGGACTACGGCCGGGGAGCTGTTTTTT. Amino acids: CASSAPGTTAGELFF.

This clonotype was observed a few times. The J gene is TRBJ2-5, the V gene TRBV7-9; D is uncertain. CDR1 SEHNR and CDR2 FQNEAQ come from the germline V gene (reference sequence). The CDR3 runs to 14 residues. V lost 5 bases and J 4 bases, leaving 14 bases between the germline ends. The CDR3 coding sequence is TGTGCCAGCAGCCCCGTAGACTGGGCAGAGACCCAGTACTTC. This codes for CASSPVDWAETQYF.

This clonotype was observed a few times. The V and J genes are TRBV28 and TRBJ2-5; D is undetermined. The CDR3 runs 13 residues. The V end was cut by 7 bases, the J end by 0 bases, with 9 bases between. Germline assignment: CDR1 MDHEN and CDR2 SYDVKM. Written as DNA, the CDR3 is TGTGCCAGCAAGGGTCTGTACCAAGAGACCCAGTACTTC. Encoded protein: CASKGLYQETQYF.

This clonotype was seen a few times. Given the absence of the conserved phenylalanine or tryptophan at the CDR3 end, a read error is likely. V is TRBV4-1 and J is TRBJ2-1, with no clear D. This CDR3 comprises 15 residues. CDR1 MGHRA and CDR2 YSYEKL come from the germline V gene. V lost 4 bases and J lost 0, with 10 bases in between. CDR3 DNA: TGCGCCAGCAGCCCGATCCTGGGCTCCTACAATGAGCAGTTCCTC. It translates to CASSPILGSYNEQFL.

This clonotype has a single count. The chain employs TRBV14 and TRBJ2-5; possibly TRBD2 for D (6 bases). The CDR3 has 15 residues. CDR1 and CDR2 (germline): SGHDN, FVKESK. Between the trimmed V and J ends, which lost 0 bases and 3 bases, there was a span of 11 bases. CDR3 region: CASSQERGGKETQYF. CDR3 DNA: TGTGCCAGCAGCCAAGAAAGGGGAGGTAAAGAGACCCAGTACTTC.

This clonotype was observed a handful of times. The gene calls are TRBV11-2 and TRBJ2-3, with no clear D. The length of the CDR3 is 15 residues. Looked up from germline, CDR1 is SGHAT and CDR2 is FQNNGV. Trimming pared 3 bases from V and 2 bases from J, leaving 12 bases between. CDR3 loop: CASSLHNPVTDTQYF. CDR3 in DNA: TGTGCCAGCAGCTTGCATAACCCAGTCACAGATACGCAGTATTTT.

This chain uses TRBV4-1 with TRBJ2-7; D gene uncertain. Germline V gives CDR1 MGHRA, CDR2 YSYEKL. V gave up 0 bases and J gave up 3 bases, with 9 bases separating them. The CDR3 has 14 amino acids. CDR3: CASSQDPMGYEQYF. CDR3 DNA: TGCGCCAGCAGCCAAGATCCAATGGGCTACGAGCAGTACTTC.

The chain joins TRBV12-3 or TRBV12-4 to TRBJ2-1, with D tentatively TRBD2 (6 bases). The CDR3 runs to 18 residues. Trimming stripped 6 bases from V and 9 bases from J, with 30 bases between. In nucleotides, the CDR3 is TGTGCCAGCAGCCACCCCGGGAGTCGCCCTCCCACAATGGGTGAGCAGTTCTTC. Its translation is CASSHPGSRPPTMGEQFF.

V is TRBV6-5 and J is TRBJ2-5; D may correspond to TRBD1 or TRBD2 (5 bases each). There are 13 residues in the CDR3. V dropped 3 bases and J dropped 9 bases, with 14 bases sitting between them. The V gene's germline CDR1 is MNHEY and CDR2 SVGAGI. DNA for the CDR3: TGTGCCAGCAGTTATTACGGGAAGGGGCCCCAGTACTTC. Encoded protein: CASSYYGKGPQYF.

The chain has TRBV4-3 and TRBJ2-7, with unresolved D. Germline V CDR1 and CDR2: LGHNA, YSLEER. Between the trimmed V and J ends, which lost 3 bases and 5 bases, there was a span of 5 bases. The CDR3 is 11 amino acids. CDR3 sequence (DNA): TGCGCCAGCAGCCACGCGAACGAGCAGTACTTC. Translation gives CASSHANEQYF.

The rearrangement links TRBV20-1 to TRBJ2-5; TRBD2 agrees at 10 bases. The J call may be wrong; the DNA end is better matched by TRBJ2-1. The CDR3 covers 15 residues. Germline V lookup: CDR1 DFQATT, CDR2 SNEGSKA (reference sequence). The CDR3 nucleotides read TGCAGTGCAACCGAACCGCCGGGACTAGCGAATGAGCAGTTCTTC. This encodes CSATEPPGLANEQFF.